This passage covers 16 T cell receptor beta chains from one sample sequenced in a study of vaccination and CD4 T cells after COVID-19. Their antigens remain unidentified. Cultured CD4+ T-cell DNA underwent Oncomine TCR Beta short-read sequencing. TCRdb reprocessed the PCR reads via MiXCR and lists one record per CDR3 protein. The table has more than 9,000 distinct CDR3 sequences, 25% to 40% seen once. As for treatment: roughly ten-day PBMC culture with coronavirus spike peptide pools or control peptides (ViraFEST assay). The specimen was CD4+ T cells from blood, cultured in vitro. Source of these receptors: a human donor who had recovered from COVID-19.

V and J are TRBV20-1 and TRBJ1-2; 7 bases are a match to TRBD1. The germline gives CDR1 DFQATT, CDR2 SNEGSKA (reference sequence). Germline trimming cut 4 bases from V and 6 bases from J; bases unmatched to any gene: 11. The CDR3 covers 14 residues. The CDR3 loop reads CSATGTEKLNGYTF. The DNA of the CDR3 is TGCAGTGCTACCGGGACAGAAAAGTTAAATGGCTACACCTTC.

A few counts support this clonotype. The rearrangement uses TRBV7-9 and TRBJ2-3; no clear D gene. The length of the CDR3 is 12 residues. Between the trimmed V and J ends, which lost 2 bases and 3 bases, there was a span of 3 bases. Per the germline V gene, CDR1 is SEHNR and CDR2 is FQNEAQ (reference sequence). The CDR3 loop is CASSLITDTQYF. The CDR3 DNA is TGTGCCAGCAGCTTAATTACAGATACGCAGTATTTT.

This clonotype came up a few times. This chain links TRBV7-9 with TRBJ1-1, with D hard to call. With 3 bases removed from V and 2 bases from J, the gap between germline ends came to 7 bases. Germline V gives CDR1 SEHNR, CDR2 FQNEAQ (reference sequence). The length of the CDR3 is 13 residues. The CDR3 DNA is TGTGCCAGCAGCTTCTATGTTAACACTGAAGCTTTCTTT. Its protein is CASSFYVNTEAFF. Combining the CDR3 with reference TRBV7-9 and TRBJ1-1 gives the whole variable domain DTGVSQNPRHKITKRGQNVTFRCDPISEHNRLYWYRQTLGQGPEFLTYFQNEAQLEKSRLLSDRFSAERPKGSFSTLEIQRTEQGDSAMYLCASSFYVNTEAFFGQGTRLTVV.

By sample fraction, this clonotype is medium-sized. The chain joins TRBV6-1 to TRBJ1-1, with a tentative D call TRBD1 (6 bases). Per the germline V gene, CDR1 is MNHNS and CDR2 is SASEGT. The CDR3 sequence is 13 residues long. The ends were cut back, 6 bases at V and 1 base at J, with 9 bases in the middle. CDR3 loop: CASSRQENTEAFF. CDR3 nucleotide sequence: TGTGCCAGCAGCAGACAGGAGAACACTGAAGCTTTCTTT.

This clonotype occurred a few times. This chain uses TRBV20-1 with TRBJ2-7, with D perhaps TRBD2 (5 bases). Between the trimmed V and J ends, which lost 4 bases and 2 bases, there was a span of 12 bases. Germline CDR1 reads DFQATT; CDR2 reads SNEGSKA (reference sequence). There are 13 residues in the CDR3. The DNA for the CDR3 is TGCAGTGCTACCCCGTCGGGGACCTACGAGCAGTACTTC. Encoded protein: CSATPSGTYEQYF.

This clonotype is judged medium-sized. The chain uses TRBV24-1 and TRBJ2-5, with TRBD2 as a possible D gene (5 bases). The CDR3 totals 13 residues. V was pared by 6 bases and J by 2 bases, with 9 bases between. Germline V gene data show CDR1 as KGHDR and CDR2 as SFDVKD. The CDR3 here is CATSSGSQETQYF. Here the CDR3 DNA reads TGTGCCACCAGTTCGGGATCACAAGAGACCCAGTACTTC.

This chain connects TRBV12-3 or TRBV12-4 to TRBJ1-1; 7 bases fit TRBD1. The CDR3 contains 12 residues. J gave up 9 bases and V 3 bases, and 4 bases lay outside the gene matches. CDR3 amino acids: CASSFGGGQAFF. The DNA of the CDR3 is TGTGCCAGCAGTTTTGGAGGGGGCCAAGCTTTCTTT.

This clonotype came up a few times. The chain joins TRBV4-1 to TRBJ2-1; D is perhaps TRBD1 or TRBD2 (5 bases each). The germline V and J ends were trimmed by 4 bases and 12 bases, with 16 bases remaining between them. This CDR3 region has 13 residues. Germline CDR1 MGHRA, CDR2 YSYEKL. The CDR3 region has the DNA TGCGCCAGCAGCCGGGAAGGGACCGGAGGGCAGTTCTTC. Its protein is CASSREGTGGQFF.

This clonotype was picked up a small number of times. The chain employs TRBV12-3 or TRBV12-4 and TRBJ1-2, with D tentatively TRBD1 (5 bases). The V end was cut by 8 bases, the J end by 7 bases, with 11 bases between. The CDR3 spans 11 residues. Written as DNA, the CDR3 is TGTGCCAGCGGCAGGGTCGGTGGCTACACCTTC. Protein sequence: CASGRVGGYTF.

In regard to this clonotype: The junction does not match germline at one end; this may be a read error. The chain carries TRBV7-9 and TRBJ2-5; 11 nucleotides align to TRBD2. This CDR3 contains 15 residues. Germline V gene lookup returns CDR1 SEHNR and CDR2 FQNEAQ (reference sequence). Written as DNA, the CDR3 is TGCGCCAGCAGCCCCGGCCTAGCGGGGGGAGAGACCCAGTACTTC. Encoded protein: CASSPGLAGGETQYF.

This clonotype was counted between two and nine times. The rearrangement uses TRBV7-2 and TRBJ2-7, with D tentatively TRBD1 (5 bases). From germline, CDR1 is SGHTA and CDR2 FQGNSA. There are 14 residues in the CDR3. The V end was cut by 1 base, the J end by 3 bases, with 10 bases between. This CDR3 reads CASSLDRWGYEQYF. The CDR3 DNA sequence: TGTGCCAGCAGCTTAGACAGGTGGGGCTACGAGCAGTACTTC.

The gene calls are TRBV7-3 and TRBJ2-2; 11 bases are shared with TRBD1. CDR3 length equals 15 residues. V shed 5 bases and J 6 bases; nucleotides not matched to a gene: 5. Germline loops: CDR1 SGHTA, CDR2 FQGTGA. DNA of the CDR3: TGTGCCAGCAGCCCCGGGGACAGGGGGTCCGGGGAGCTGTTTTTT. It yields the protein CASSPGDRGSGELFF.

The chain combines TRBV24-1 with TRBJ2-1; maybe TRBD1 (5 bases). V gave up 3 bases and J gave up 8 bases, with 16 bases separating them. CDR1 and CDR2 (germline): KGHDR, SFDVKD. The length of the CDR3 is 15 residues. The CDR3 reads CATSDPSTGVHEQFF. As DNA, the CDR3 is TGTGCCACCAGTGATCCTAGTACAGGAGTACATGAGCAGTTCTTC.

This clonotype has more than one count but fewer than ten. This CDR3 is CASSPGWRTEAFF. The CDR3 DNA reads TGTGCCAGCAGCCCAGGGTGGCGGACTGAAGCTTTCTTT. This sequence joins TRBV6-1 and TRBJ1-1; TRBD1 is a possible D gene (5 bases). Germline assignment: CDR1 MNHNS and CDR2 SASEGT. CDR3 size: 13 residues. Trimming removed 6 bases from V and 5 bases from J, with 13 bases in between.

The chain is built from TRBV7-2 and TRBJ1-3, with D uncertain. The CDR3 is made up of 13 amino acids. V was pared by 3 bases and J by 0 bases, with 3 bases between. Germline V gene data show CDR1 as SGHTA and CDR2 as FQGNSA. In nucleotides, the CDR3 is TGTGCCAGCAGCTTGAGCTCTGGAAACACCATATATTTT. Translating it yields CASSLSSGNTIYF.

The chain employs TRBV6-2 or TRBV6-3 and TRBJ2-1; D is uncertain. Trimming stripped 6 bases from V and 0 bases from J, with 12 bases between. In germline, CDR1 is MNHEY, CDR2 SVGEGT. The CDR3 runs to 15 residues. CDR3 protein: CASSPLSISYNEQFF. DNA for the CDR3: TGTGCCAGCAGCCCCTTGTCGATCTCCTACAATGAGCAGTTCTTC.